These T cell receptor beta chains were read from a single sample in a study of T-cell memory formation after mild COVID-19. TCRdb called the 5' RACE reads again in MiXCR, with one record for every CDR3 protein. Altogether around 510,000 distinct CDR3 sequences are present, roughly 22% being singletons, with the ten largest covering around 9.2%. Source material: PBMCs or a T cell subset sorted from them (not recorded which). Receptors were obtained from an adult woman who had mild COVID-19 (a few samples of this study predate the infection). Cell type and time point are not known. CDR3s include the opening cysteine and the closing phenylalanine or tryptophan. D genes are given only for firm matches. A clone size is listed for some rows: how often the clone was seen (once, few, many), or a class if it is expanded.

CDR3 DNA	CDR3 protein	clone size	V gene	J gene	D gene
TGTGCCAGCAGCTTTGACATTAACTATGGCTACACCTTC	CASSFDINYGYTF	many	TRBV5-5	TRBJ1-2	-
TGTGCCTGGAGTGACGGATCGCAAGAGACCCAGTACTTC	CAWSDGSQETQYF	-	TRBV30	TRBJ2-5	-
TGTGCCACCAGCAGAGAAGGGAAGACCACAGATACGCAGTATTTT	CATSREGKTTDTQYF	-	TRBV15	TRBJ2-3	-
TGTGCCAGTAGATCAGGGGGACGTGGCTACACCTTC	CASRSGGRGYTF	-	TRBV19	TRBJ1-2	TRBD1
TGTGCCAGCTCACCACCGGTAGCGGGGGGTAGCACAGATACGCAGTATTTT	CASSPPVAGGSTDTQYF	few	TRBV18	TRBJ2-3	TRBD2
TGTGCCAGCAGCCCCCCGACAGGAACCTCTGGCTACACCTTC	CASSPPTGTSGYTF	-	TRBV7-9	TRBJ1-2	-
TGTGCCAGCAGCCACCGGGACAGAGGACAAGAGACCCAGTACTTC	CASSHRDRGQETQYF	-	TRBV6-5	TRBJ2-5	TRBD1
TGTGCCAGCACGACAGGAGGACACTACGAGCAGTACTTC	CASTTGGHYEQYF	-	TRBV27	TRBJ2-7	-
TGTGCCAGCAGCGCTCCTATCGATGGCTACACCTTC	CASSAPIDGYTF	-	TRBV7-9	TRBJ1-2	-
TGTGCCAGCTCATCTGGACTAGCGGGGCCCAACACCGGGGAGCTGTTTTTT	CASSSGLAGPNTGELFF	-	TRBV18	TRBJ2-2	TRBD2
TGCAGTGCTTTGCGGCTAGCTGTACTACACAATGAGCAGTTCTTC	CSALRLAVLHNEQFF	few	TRBV20-1	TRBJ2-1	-
TGCGCCAGCAGCTCGGGACAGGGGGCTCGCAGGGGCTACACCTTC	CASSSGQGARRGYTF	few	TRBV5-1	TRBJ1-2	TRBD1
TGTGCCTGGAATGTGGGTAGCGAGACCCAGTACTTC	CAWNVGSETQYF	-	TRBV30	TRBJ2-5	-
TGCAGTGCTAGAGATCAACAGGGGGCGAGTCAGCCCCAGCATTTT	CSARDQQGASQPQHF	few	TRBV20-1	TRBJ1-5	TRBD1
TGCGCCAGCAGCTTCGGGTCGGCGAGAGATTCACCCCTCCACTTT	CASSFGSARDSPLHF	few	TRBV5-1	TRBJ1-6	-
TGCGCCAGCAGCCGGACACTGGACAGGACCTCCTACGAGCAGTACTTC	CASSRTLDRTSYEQYF	-	TRBV4-1	TRBJ2-7	TRBD1
TGTGCCAGCAGCCCCTCAGCTGAGAGACTAGCGGGCCGACAAGAGACCCAGTACTTC	CASSPSAERLAGRQETQYF	few	TRBV12-3/TRBV12-4	TRBJ2-5	TRBD2
TGTGCCACCAGTGTGGTTAGGGGGAATCAGCCCCAGCATTTT	CATSVVRGNQPQHF	few	TRBV24-1	TRBJ1-5	-
TGCGCCAGCAGCTTGGAGGCGGTCCCAGGGGAGCAGTTCTTC	CASSLEAVPGEQFF	-	TRBV5-1	TRBJ2-1	-
TGTGCCAGCAGTCAAGGGAATCTCCAGCCCCAGCATTTT	CASSQGNLQPQHF	-	TRBV6-2/TRBV6-3	TRBJ1-5	-
TGTGCCAGTGGAGCGCTAGCGGCGACAGATACGCAGTATTTT	CASGALAATDTQYF	few	TRBV19	TRBJ2-3	TRBD2
TGTGCCAGCAGCTTGCCCGGCGCTAGCACAGATACGCAGTATTTT	CASSLPGASTDTQYF	few	TRBV7-9	TRBJ2-3	-
TGCGCCAGCAGCCGTACTAGCGGGATAAACACCGGGGAGCTGTTTTTT	CASSRTSGINTGELFF	few	TRBV5-1	TRBJ2-2	TRBD2
TGCAGTGCTAGAGTCGGGGGACAGGGCTACTATGGCTACACCTTC	CSARVGGQGYYGYTF	few	TRBV20-1	TRBJ1-2	TRBD1
TGCAGTGCTACTGACAGGCGAATATCTAGCACAGATACGCAGTATTTT	CSATDRRISSTDTQYF	few	TRBV20-1	TRBJ2-3	-
TGCAGTGCTAGGACCCCCGGGACTAGTATTGACAATGAGCAGTTCTTC	CSARTPGTSIDNEQFF	-	TRBV20-1	TRBJ2-1	TRBD2
TGTGCCAGCTCACCAGTGGGGGCCTTAGATACGCAGTATTTT	CASSPVGALDTQYF	-	TRBV18	TRBJ2-3	-
TGTGCCAGCAGCGATAGCGCCTACAGGAGCTCCTACGAGCAGTACTTC	CASSDSAYRSSYEQYF	few	TRBV7-9	TRBJ2-7	-